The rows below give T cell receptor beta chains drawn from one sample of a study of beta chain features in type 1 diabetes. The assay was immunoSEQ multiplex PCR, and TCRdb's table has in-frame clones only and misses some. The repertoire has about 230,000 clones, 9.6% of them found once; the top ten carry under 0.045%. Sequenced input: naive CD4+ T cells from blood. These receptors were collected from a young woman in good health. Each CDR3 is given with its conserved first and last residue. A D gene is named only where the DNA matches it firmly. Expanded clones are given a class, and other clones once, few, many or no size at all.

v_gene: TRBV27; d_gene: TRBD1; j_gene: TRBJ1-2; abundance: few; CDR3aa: CASSLSGTGMGGYTF; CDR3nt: TGTGCCAGCAGTTTATCGGGGACAGGGATGGGTGGCTACACCTTC
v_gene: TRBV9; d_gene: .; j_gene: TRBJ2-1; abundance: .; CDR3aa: CASSVSGSGAYNEQFF; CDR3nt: TGTGCCAGCAGCGTTTCAGGGTCAGGGGCCTACAATGAGCAGTTCTTC
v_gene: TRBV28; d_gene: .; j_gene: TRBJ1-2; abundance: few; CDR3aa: CASRTIRSWLTGVNYGYTF; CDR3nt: TGTGCCAGCCGGACCATTCGGTCGTGGCTGACAGGCGTTAACTATGGCTACACCTTC
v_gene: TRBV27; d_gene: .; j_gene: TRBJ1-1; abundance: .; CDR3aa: CASSPPPTGYTEAFF; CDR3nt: TGTGCCAGCAGTCCCCCCCCCACCGGGTACACTGAAGCTTTCTTT
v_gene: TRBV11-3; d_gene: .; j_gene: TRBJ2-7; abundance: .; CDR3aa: CASSPGGAGSSYEQYF; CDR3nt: TGTGCCAGCAGCCCCGGGGGAGCCGGGAGCTCCTACGAGCAGTACTTC
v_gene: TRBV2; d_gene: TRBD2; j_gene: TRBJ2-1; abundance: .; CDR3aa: CASNEEGRYSGNEQFF; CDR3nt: TGTGCCAGCAATGAGGAGGGAAGGTATAGCGGGAATGAGCAGTTCTTC
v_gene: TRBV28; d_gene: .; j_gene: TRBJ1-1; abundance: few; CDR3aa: CASSSGTLGDTEAFF; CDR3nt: TGTGCCAGCAGTTCGGGGACACTGGGTGACACTGAAGCTTTCTTT
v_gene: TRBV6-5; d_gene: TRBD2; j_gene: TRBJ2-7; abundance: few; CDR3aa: CASSFRLAGLFYEQYF; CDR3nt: TGTGCCAGCAGTTTTAGACTAGCGGGGCTATTCTACGAGCAGTACTTC
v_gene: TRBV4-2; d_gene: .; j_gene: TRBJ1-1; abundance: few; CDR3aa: CASSPGFLETEAFF; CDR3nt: TGTGCCAGCAGCCCAGGGTTTCTCGAGACTGAAGCTTTCTTT
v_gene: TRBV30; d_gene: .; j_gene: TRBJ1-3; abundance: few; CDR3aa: CAWNRRGSPGNTIYF; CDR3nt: TGTGCCTGGAATCGCAGGGGCAGTCCTGGAAACACCATATATTTT
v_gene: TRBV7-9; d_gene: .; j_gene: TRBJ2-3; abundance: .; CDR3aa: CASSQIRQSSTDTQYF; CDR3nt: TGTGCCAGCAGCCAAATCCGACAGTCTAGCACAGATACGCAGTATTTT
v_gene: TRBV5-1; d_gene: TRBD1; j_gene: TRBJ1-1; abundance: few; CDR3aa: CASSFPTGLGTEAFF; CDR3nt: TGCGCCAGCAGCTTCCCGACAGGGCTCGGCACTGAAGCTTTCTTT
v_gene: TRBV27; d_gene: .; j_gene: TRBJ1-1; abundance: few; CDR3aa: CASSSRANTEAFF; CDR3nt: TGTGCCAGCAGTTCGCGGGCGAACACTGAAGCTTTCTTT
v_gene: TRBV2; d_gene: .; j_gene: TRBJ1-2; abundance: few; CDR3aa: CASSEALRVGYTF; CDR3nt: TGTGCCAGCAGTGAAGCGCTTCGGGTTGGCTACACCTTC
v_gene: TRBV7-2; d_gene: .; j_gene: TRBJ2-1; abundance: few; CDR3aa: CASSYRGVNEQFF; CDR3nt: TGTGCCAGCAGCTACCGGGGAGTCAATGAGCAGTTCTTC
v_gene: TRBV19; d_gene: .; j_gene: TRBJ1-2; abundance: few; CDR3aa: CASSIQGNYGYTF; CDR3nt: TGTGCCAGTAGTATCCAGGGTAACTATGGCTACACCTTC
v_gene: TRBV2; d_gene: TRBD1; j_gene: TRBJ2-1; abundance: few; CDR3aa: CASRLQGAAYNEQFF; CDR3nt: TGTGCCAGCAGACTACAGGGGGCTGCCTACAATGAGCAGTTCTTC
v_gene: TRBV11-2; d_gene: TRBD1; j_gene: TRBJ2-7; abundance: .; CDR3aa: CASSLTGATYEQYF; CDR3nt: TGTGCCAGCAGCCTGACAGGGGCGACCTACGAGCAGTACTTC
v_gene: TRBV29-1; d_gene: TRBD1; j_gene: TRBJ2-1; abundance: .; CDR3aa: CSVDVGTGVYNEQFF; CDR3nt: TGCAGCGTTGATGTAGGGACAGGGGTTTACAATGAGCAGTTCTTC
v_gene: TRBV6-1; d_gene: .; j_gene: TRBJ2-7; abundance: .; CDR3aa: CASNRDSSYEQYF; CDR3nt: TGTGCCAGCAACCGGGACTCCTCCTACGAGCAGTACTTC
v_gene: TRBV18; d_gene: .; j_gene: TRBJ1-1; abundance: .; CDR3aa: CASSPQGWGNTEAFF; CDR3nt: TGTGCCAGCTCACCGCAGGGTTGGGGGAACACTGAAGCTTTCTTT
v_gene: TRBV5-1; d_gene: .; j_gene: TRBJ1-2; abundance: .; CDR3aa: CASSFSINYGYTF; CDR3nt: TGCGCCAGCAGCTTCAGTATTAACTATGGCTACACCTTC
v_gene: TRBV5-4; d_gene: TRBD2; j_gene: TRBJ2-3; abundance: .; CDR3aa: CASSFSGRAGDTQYF; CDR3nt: TGTGCCAGCAGCTTTAGCGGGAGGGCCGGGGATACGCAGTATTTT
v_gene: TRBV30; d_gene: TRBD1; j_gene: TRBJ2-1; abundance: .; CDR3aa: CAWSASRQGNSYNEQFF; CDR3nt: TGTGCCTGGAGTGCGTCACGACAGGGTAATTCCTACAATGAGCAGTTCTTC
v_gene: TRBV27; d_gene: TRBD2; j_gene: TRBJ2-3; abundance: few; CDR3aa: CASSLGGDTQYF; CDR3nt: TGTGCCAGCAGTTTGGGGGGGGATACGCAGTATTTT
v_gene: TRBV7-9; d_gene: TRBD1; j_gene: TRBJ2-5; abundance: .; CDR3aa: CASSPGQGAVETQYF; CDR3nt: TGTGCCAGCAGCCCTGGACAGGGGGCGGTGGAGACCCAGTACTTC
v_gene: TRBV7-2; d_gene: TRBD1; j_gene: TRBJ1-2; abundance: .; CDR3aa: CASSSGRWTGLYGYTF; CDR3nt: TGTGCCAGCAGCTCGGGGAGATGGACAGGGCTCTATGGCTACACCTTC
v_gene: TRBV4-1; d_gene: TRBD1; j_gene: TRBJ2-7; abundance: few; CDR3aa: CASSQPPGQGPYEQYF; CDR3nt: TGCGCCAGCAGCCAACCTCCGGGACAGGGGCCCTACGAGCAGTACTTC
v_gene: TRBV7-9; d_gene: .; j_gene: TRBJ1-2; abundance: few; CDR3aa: CASSPEGEGGYTF; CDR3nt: TGTGCCAGCAGCCCGGAAGGGGAGGGCGGCTACACCTTC
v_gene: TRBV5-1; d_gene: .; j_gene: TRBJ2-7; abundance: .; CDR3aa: CASSLGTVRSNEQYF; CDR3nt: TGCGCCAGCAGCTTGGGGACTGTACGTTCAAACGAGCAGTACTTC
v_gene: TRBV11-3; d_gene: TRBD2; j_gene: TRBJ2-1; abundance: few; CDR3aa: CASSLGLNNEQFF; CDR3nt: TGTGCCAGCAGCCTGGGACTAAACAATGAGCAGTTCTTC
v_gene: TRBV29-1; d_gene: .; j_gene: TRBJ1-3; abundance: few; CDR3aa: CSVVLNSGNTIYF; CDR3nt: TGCAGCGTTGTCCTAAACTCTGGAAACACCATATATTTT
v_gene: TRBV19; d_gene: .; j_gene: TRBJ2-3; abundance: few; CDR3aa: CASSEFGQSTDTQYF; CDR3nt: TGTGCCAGTAGTGAATTCGGACAGAGCACAGATACGCAGTATTTT
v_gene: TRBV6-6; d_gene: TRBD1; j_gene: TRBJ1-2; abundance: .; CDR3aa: CASRQPGQGIYGYTF; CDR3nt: TGTGCCAGCAGGCAACCGGGACAGGGCATCTATGGCTACACCTTC
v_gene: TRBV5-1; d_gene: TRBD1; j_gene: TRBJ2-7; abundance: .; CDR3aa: CASSPGQGAIYEQYF; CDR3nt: TGCGCCAGCAGCCCAGGACAGGGGGCGATCTACGAGCAGTACTTC
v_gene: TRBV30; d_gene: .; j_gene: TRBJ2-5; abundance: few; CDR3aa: CAWSVLDGGTQYF; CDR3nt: TGTGCCTGGAGTGTATTGGATGGAGGGACCCAGTACTTC
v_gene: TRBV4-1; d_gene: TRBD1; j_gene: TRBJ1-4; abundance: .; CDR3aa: CASSQRGGTGHEKLFF; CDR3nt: TGCGCCAGCAGCCAAAGAGGCGGGACAGGGCATGAAAAACTGTTTTTT
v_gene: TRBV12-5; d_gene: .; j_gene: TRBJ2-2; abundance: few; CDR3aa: CANSQGPSQPNTGELFF; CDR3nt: TGTGCTAATTCACAGGGCCCCTCCCAACCAAACACCGGGGAGCTGTTTTTT
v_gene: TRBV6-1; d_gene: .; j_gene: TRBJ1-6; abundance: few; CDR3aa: CASSREGLNSPLHF; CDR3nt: TGTGCCAGCAGCCGGGAGGGGTTAAATTCACCCCTCCACTTT
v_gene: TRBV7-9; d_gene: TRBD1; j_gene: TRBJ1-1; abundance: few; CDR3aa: CASNADRRANTEAFF; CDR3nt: TGTGCCAGCAACGCGGACAGGAGAGCGAACACTGAAGCTTTCTTT
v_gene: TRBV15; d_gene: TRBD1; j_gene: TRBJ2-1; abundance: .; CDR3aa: CATTTDRGRGEQFF; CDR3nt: TGTGCCACCACCACGGACAGGGGGCGGGGTGAGCAGTTCTTC
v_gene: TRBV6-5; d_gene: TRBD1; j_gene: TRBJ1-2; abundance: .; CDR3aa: CASSATGIPNYGYTF; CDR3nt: TGTGCCAGCAGTGCGACAGGGATACCTAACTATGGCTACACCTTC
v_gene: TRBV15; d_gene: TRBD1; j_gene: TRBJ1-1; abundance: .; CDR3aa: CATSRDLVAGGTEAFF; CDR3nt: TGTGCCACCAGCAGAGATCTCGTGGCAGGGGGCACTGAAGCTTTCTTT
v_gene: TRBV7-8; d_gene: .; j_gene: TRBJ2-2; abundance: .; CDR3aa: CASSLGGTGELFF; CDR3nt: TGTGCCAGCAGCTTAGGAGGGACCGGGGAGCTGTTTTTT
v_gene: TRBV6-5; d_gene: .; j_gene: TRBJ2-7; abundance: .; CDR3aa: CASSYRESSYEQYF; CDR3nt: TGTGCCAGCAGTTACCGGGAATCCTCCTACGAGCAGTACTTC
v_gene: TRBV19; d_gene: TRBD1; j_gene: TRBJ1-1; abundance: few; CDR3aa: CASSDRGVAEAFF; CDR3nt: TGTGCCAGTAGCGACAGGGGTGTCGCTGAAGCTTTCTTT
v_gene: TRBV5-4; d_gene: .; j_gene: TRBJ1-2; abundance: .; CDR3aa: CASSLLAIQGIYGYTF; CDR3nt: TGTGCCAGCAGCTTACTGGCGATCCAGGGGATTTATGGCTACACCTTC
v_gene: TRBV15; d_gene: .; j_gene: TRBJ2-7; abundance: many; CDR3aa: CATSYNRDEQYF; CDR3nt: TGTGCCACCAGCTACAACAGGGACGAGCAGTACTTC
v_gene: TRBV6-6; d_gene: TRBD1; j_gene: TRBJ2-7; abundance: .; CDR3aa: CASSGPGTGSYEQYF; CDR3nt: TGTGCCAGCAGCGGCCCCGGGACAGGCTCCTACGAGCAGTACTTC
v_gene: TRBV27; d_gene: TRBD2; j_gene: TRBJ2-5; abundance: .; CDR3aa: CASRLAGGRTQYF; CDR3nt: TGTGCCAGTCGACTAGCGGGAGGCAGGACCCAGTACTTC
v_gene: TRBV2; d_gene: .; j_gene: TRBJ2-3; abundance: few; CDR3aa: CASGGLTKDTQYF; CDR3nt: TGTGCCAGCGGGGGCCTGACTAAAGATACGCAGTATTTT
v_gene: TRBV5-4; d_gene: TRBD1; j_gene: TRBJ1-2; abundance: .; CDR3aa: CASHRDRAYGYTF; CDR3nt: TGTGCCAGCCACCGGGACAGGGCCTATGGCTACACCTTC
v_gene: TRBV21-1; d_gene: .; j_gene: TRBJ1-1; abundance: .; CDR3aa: CASSKGVPGAPLIAEAFF; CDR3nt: TGTGCCAGCAGCAAAGGAGTGCCAGGGGCCCCCCTTATTGCTGAAGCTTTCTTT
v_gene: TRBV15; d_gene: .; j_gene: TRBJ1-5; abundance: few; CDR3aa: CATSKVSGRNNQPQHF; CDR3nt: TGTGCCACCAGCAAGGTAAGCGGACGGAACAATCAGCCCCAGCATTTT
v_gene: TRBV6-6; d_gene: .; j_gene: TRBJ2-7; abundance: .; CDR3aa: CASSYFGRGSYEQYF; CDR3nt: TGTGCCAGCAGTTACTTTGGCAGGGGATCCTACGAGCAGTACTTC
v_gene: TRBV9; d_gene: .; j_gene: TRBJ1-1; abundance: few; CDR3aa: CASSGPGTNTEAFF; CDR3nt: TGTGCCAGCAGCGGACCAGGGACAAACACTGAAGCTTTCTTT
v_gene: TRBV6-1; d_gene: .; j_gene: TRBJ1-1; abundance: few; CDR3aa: CASSAVLNTEAFF; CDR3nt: TGTGCCAGCAGTGCGGTCCTGAACACTGAAGCTTTCTTT
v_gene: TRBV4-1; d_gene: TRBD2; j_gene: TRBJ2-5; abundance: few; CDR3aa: CASSQDMAGGRAQYF; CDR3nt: TGCGCCAGCAGCCAAGATATGGCGGGGGGGCGGGCCCAGTACTTC
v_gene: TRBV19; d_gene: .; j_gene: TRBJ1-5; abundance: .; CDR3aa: CASTPYGGWQPQHF; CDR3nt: TGTGCCAGCACCCCCTACGGGGGGTGGCAGCCCCAGCATTTT